The 27 T cell receptor beta chains below come from one sample, sequenced in a study of T cells in localized non-small cell lung cancer. TCRdb's table, derived via immunoSEQ multiplex PCR, lists solely in-frame clones and lacks some. Found here are around 83,000 clones, 80% of them singletons; the top ten hold roughly 21%. The starting material was PBMCs, obtained before any cancer treatment. These receptors were obtained from a man between 40 and 75 years old with stage II squamous cell lung carcinoma.

The chain is built from TRBV6-1 and TRBJ1-4; TRBD1 aligns across 7 bases. V gave up 6 bases and J gave up 5 bases; unmatched junction bases: 9. Per germline, CDR1 MNHNS and CDR2 SASEGT. The CDR3 runs to 15 residues. The CDR3 reads CASRRRDSPNEKLFF. CDR3 DNA: TGTGCCAGCAGGAGAAGGGACAGCCCGAATGAAAAACTGTTTTTT.

The chain couples TRBV2 to TRBJ1-4; D may be TRBD1 (6 bases). The CDR3 has 15 residues. V lost 6 bases and J 5 bases, leaving 16 bases between the germline ends. Germline lookup yields CDR1 SNHLY and CDR2 FYNNEI. The CDR3 coding sequence is TGTGCCAGCAGGGGATACCGGGACAAAAATGAAAAACTGTTTTTT. Translated: CASRGYRDKNEKLFF.

V and J are TRBV2 and TRBJ1-5; D ambiguous. With 1 base removed from V and 0 bases from J, the gap between germline ends came to 7 bases. Germline CDR1 SNHLY, CDR2 FYNNEI. The CDR3 runs to 15 residues. In nucleotides, the CDR3 is TGTGCCAGCAGTGAAGTGGCCGATAGCAATCAGCCCCAGCATTTT. Translated, it gives CASSEVADSNQPQHF.

This clone was recorded only once. This chain joins TRBV9 and TRBJ2-2, with 10 bases aligning to TRBD1. The length of the CDR3 is 16 residues. Trimming at V came to 3 bases and at J to 0 bases, leaving 2 bases not matched to a gene. CDR1 and CDR2 (germline): SGDLS, YYNGEE. CDR3 in DNA: TGTGCCAGCAGCGCCGGACAGGGGGCGAACACCGGGGAGCTGTTTTTT. Translating gives CASSAGQGANTGELFF.

As for this clone: This sample also contains other DNA sequences that code for the same CDR3. The chain carries TRBV30 and TRBJ2-7; D is unclear. V lost 0 bases and J lost 4, with 10 bases in between. In germline, CDR1 is GTSNPN, CDR2 SVGIG (reference sequence). CDR3 length equals 13 residues. The CDR3 protein is CAWSVQGTYEQYF. The DNA for the CDR3 is TGTGCCTGGAGTGTACAAGGCACTTACGAGCAGTACTTC.

The CDR3 is CASSLLQGWYEQFF. The CDR3 bases are TGTGCCAGCAGTCTCCTACAGGGGTGGTATGAGCAGTTCTTC. The J gene is TRBJ2-1, the V gene TRBV6-1; 7 bases map to TRBD1. Looked up from germline, CDR1 is MNHNS and CDR2 is SASEGT. The CDR3 is made up of 14 amino acids. J gave up 8 bases and V 5 bases, and 9 bases lay outside the gene matches.

The chain combines TRBV6-6 with TRBJ1-1; 7 bases are shared with TRBD1. V gave up 4 bases and J gave up 6 bases; unmatched junction bases: 2. The CDR3 loop spans 12 amino acids. CDR1 is MNHNY and CDR2 is SVGAGI in the germline V gene (reference sequence). CDR3 coding DNA: TGTGCCAGCAGTTTAACAGGGGCTGAAGCTTTCTTT. It encodes CASSLTGAEAFF.

V usage is TRBV10-3 and J usage is TRBJ1-2; TRBD1 matches at 10 bases. Germline V gene lookup returns CDR1 ENHRY and CDR2 SYGVKD. The junction had 6 bases not matched to a gene; V was cut back by 8 bases and J by 0 bases. CDR3 length: 15 residues. CDR3 protein: CAIRGQGDSNYGYTF. In DNA, the CDR3 is TGTGCCATCCGTGGACAGGGGGATTCTAACTATGGCTACACCTTC.

This clone was seen a single time. V and J are TRBV6-4 and TRBJ2-1, with a tentative D call TRBD2 (5 bases). Trimming removed 6 bases from V and 1 base from J, with 7 bases in between. There are 13 residues in the CDR3. Germline lookup yields CDR1 MRHNA and CDR2 SNTAGT. The CDR3 loop is CASSRGSYNEQFF. For the CDR3, the DNA is TGTGCCAGCAGCCGGGGTTCCTACAATGAGCAGTTCTTC.

V and J are TRBV28 and TRBJ2-1; the D is unclear. Germline V gives CDR1 MDHEN, CDR2 SYDVKM. The CDR3 is 13 amino acids. Trimming took off 5 bases at V and 2 bases at J, with 7 bases between the two ends. CDR3 sequence (DNA): TGTGCCAGCAGTCCCCGGACCTACAATGAGCAGTTCTTC. Its translation is CASSPRTYNEQFF.

The CDR3 sequence is CASSRTGLGASPLHF. The CDR3 nucleotides read TGTGCCAGCAGCAGGACAGGGTTAGGGGCTTCACCCCTCCACTTT. The chain uses TRBV6-6 and TRBJ1-6; TRBD1 aligns across 8 bases. This CDR3 is built from 15 residues. Trimming at V came to 6 bases and at J to 9 bases, leaving 10 bases not matched to a gene. CDR1 is MNHNY and CDR2 is SVGAGI in the germline V gene (reference sequence).

The chain has TRBV7-9 and TRBJ1-5, with 8 bases aligning to TRBD1. V gave up 1 base and J gave up 2 bases; unmatched junction bases: 7. Germline values: CDR1 SEHNR, CDR2 FQNEAQ (reference sequence). The CDR3 consists of 17 residues. CDR3 DNA: TGTGCCAGCAGCTTAGGGGCAGGGGGCTCGGGCAATCAGCCCCAGCATTTT. It codes for CASSLGAGGSGNQPQHF.

The chain joins TRBV4-1 to TRBJ2-2, with D perhaps being TRBD1 or TRBD2 (6 bases each). CDR3 length: 17 amino acids. Germline V gene lookup returns CDR1 MGHRA and CDR2 YSYEKL. The V gene lost 0 bases and the J gene lost 6 bases, with 17 bases spanning the gap. CDR3 nucleotide sequence: TGCGCCAGCAGCCAAGATCCGGGGGCGAGTTCCCCCGGGGAGCTGTTTTTT. Protein sequence: CASSQDPGASSPGELFF.

This sequence joins TRBV19 and TRBJ2-3; D unclear. Trimming cost V 6 bases and J 0 bases, with 13 bases left between them. The germline CDR1 and CDR2 sequences are LNHDA and SQIVND (reference sequence). CDR3 length: 15 amino acids. CDR3 protein: CASSRLSTSTDTQYF. CDR3 sequence (DNA): TGTGCCAGTAGCAGACTTAGTACTAGCACAGATACGCAGTATTTT.

The gene calls are TRBV7-8 and TRBJ2-3; no clear D gene. CDR3 length: 15 residues. The germline CDR1 and CDR2 sequences are SGHVS and FQNEAQ. Trimming removed 4 bases from V and 5 bases from J, with 16 bases in between. CDR3 in amino acids: CASSSVPTARDTQYF. In DNA form, the CDR3 reads TGTGCCAGCAGCTCTGTCCCTACGGCCAGAGATACGCAGTATTTT.

The V and J genes are TRBV7-2 and TRBJ1-4; 8 nucleotides agree with TRBD1. This CDR3 contains 13 residues. Germline V gives CDR1 SGHTA, CDR2 FQGNSA. The junction had 1 base not matched to a gene; V was cut back by 3 bases and J by 7 bases. The CDR3 DNA sequence: TGTGCCAGCAGCTTCACAGGGGGTGAAAAACTGTTTTTT. It is translated as CASSFTGGEKLFF.

The chain recombines TRBV4-3 with TRBJ1-4, with a possible D match to TRBD1 (6 bases). Deletions cut 0 bases from V and 3 bases from J, with 8 bases between. The CDR3 runs 15 residues. Germline assignment: CDR1 LGHNA and CDR2 YSLEER. DNA for the CDR3: TGCGCCAGCAGCCAAGAAGGGGGATCTAATGAAAAACTGTTTTTT. This sequence encodes CASSQEGGSNEKLFF.

The genes are TRBV11-2 and TRBJ2-5, with D possibly matching TRBD1 (6 bases). Germline V gives CDR1 SGHAT, CDR2 FQNNGV. The CDR3 loop spans 14 amino acids. The V end lost 1 base, the J end lost 4 bases, and 10 bases lay between the germline ends. CDR3 sequence: CASSLGQGTETQYF. CDR3 nucleotides: TGTGCCAGCAGCTTAGGTCAGGGGACAGAGACCCAGTACTTC.

The CDR3 region is CAWSFGQSYEQYF. DNA of the CDR3: TGTGCCTGGAGTTTCGGGCAGTCCTACGAGCAGTACTTC. The chain couples TRBV30 to TRBJ2-7; D is undetermined. Trimming stripped 2 bases from V and 1 base from J, with 9 bases between. The CDR3 has 13 residues. Germline CDR1 GTSNPN, CDR2 SVGIG (reference sequence).

The chain carries TRBV30 and TRBJ2-5; D is unclear. Germline assignment: CDR1 GTSNPN and CDR2 SVGIG (reference sequence). CDR3 length: 13 residues. Trimming removed 4 bases at V and 3 bases at J, with 12 bases between. The DNA of the CDR3 is TGTGCCTGGAAGCGTACAGCAAAAGAGACCCAGTACTTC. As protein: CAWKRTAKETQYF.

The chain recombines TRBV9 with TRBJ2-5; D is undetermined. CDR3 length: 14 amino acids. With 0 bases removed from V and 3 bases from J, the gap between germline ends came to 9 bases. Germline CDR1 SGDLS, CDR2 YYNGEE. The CDR3 reads CASSVGASKETQYF. For the CDR3, the DNA is TGTGCCAGCAGCGTAGGCGCCTCCAAAGAGACCCAGTACTTC. Full variable domain (rest looked up from reference TRBV9 and TRBJ2-5): DSGVTQTPKHLITATGQRVTLRCSPRSGDLSVYWYQQSLDQGLQFLIQYYNGEERAKGNILERFSAQQFPDLHSELNLSSLELGDSALYFCASSVGASKETQYFGPGTRLLVL.

V is TRBV30 and J is TRBJ2-2; 7 bases are shared with TRBD1. J was trimmed by 7 bases and V by 4 bases; bases with no gene match: 12. This CDR3 has 15 amino acids. The V gene's germline CDR1 is GTSNPN and CDR2 SVGIG (reference sequence). The CDR3 bases are TGTGCCTGGAATCGTAAGGGGGCGCTCGGCGGGGAGCTGTTTTTT. Encoded protein: CAWNRKGALGGELFF.

V gene TRBV27 combines with J gene TRBJ1-5; TRBD1 aligns across 9 bases. Unmatched junction bases numbered 5, after V lost 0 bases and J lost 5 bases. CDR3 length: 16 residues. Germline V CDR1 and CDR2: MNHEY, SMNVEV (reference sequence). CDR3 coding DNA: TGTGCCAGCAGTTTATCGGGACAGGGAGGAGATCAGCCCCAGCATTTT. It translates to CASSLSGQGGDQPQHF.

The chain recombines TRBV28 with TRBJ1-1, with unresolved D. V dropped 6 bases and J dropped 7 bases, with 9 bases sitting between them. The CDR3 has 11 residues. Germline V gene lookup returns CDR1 MDHEN and CDR2 SYDVKM. The CDR3 bases are TGTGCCAGCAGAAGGCTTTATGAAGCTTTCTTT. This encodes CASRRLYEAFF. The whole variable domain, remainder taken from reference TRBV28 and TRBJ1-1, is DVKVTQSSRYLVKRTGEKVFLECVQDMDHENMFWYRQDPGLGLRLIYFSYDVKMKEKGDIPEGYSVSREKKERFSLILESASTNQTSMYLCASRRLYEAFFGQGTRLTVV.

Regarding this clone: One junction end disagrees with the germline gene, perhaps due to a read error. V is TRBV7-7 and J is TRBJ2-2; 8 positions agree with TRBD2. Looked up from germline, CDR1 is SSHAT and CDR2 is FNYEAQ (reference sequence). The CDR3 totals 16 residues. The CDR3 nucleotides read TGTGCTAGCAGCCCTATTCGGGGGGGCGGCACCGGGGAGCTGTTTTTT. As protein: CASSPIRGGGTGELFF.

The chain employs TRBV7-9 and TRBJ1-1; D ambiguous. CDR1 and CDR2 (germline): SEHNR, FQNEAQ (reference sequence). This CDR3 contains 14 residues. The V gene lost 2 bases and the J gene lost 3 bases, with 10 bases spanning the gap. The CDR3 DNA is TGTGCCAGCAGCTTATTAATGGGAGACACTGAAGCTTTCTTT. Translated: CASSLLMGDTEAFF.

The CDR3: CASSLPGSYNEQFF. CDR3 nucleotides: TGTGCCAGCAGCTTACCTGGCTCCTACAATGAGCAGTTCTTC. The V call is TRBV11-3, the J call TRBJ2-1; D gene unclear. Deletions cut 2 bases from V and 0 bases from J, with 5 bases between. This CDR3 comprises 14 residues. Germline-derived CDR1 and CDR2 are SGHNT and YENEEA.